This T cell receptor (beta chain) stems from a study of technical replicates of blood from a handful of donors. Germline V gene lookup returns CDR1 MRHNA and CDR2 SNTAGT. V lost 3 bases to trimming and J lost 4 bases, with 14 bases between them. The CDR3 totals 15 residues. Assay used: immunoSEQ multiplex PCR; TCRdb lists only in-frame clones, some missing. Of just over 55,000 clones detected, just over 90% appear once; the ten largest clones hold 4.2%. The receptor was isolated from a human donor in good health. Some clones in this sample may be carry-over from other donors' samples. Sequencing input: PBMCs. The chain joins TRBV6-4 to TRBJ2-3, with D possibly TRBD1 on 6 matching bases. The CDR3 DNA follows: TGTGCCAGCAGTGATATGGGGGCGGCATCAGATACGCAGTATTTT. Translated, it gives CASSDMGAASDTQYF.